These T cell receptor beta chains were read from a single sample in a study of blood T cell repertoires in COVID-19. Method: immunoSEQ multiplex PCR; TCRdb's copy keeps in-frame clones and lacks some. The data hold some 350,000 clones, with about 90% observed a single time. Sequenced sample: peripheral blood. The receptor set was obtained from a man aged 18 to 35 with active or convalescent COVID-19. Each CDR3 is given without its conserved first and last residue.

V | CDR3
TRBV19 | ASSILGQGVPGANVLT
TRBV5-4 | ASSPGRTGVPAEQY
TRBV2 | ARGTGMSYEQY
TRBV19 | ASSSGRSSYNEQF
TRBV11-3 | ASSQGTSGSRYNNEQF
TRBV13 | ASSLDPGQGYGTEAF
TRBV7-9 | ASSLEKRRVGYT
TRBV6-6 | ASSYSTGGKNIQY
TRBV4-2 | ASSQDWAGHNEQF
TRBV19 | ASSILSGSQPQH
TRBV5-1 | ASSLTGAYSPLH
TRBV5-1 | ASSSPGLITDTQY
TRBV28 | ASSQQPPEQY
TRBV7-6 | ASSLTGTSGGFGTDTQY
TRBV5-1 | ASSLDSAGNYGYT
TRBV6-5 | ASKRGLDYGYT
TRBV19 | ASSIGSIGTREKLF
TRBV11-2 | ASSFSGSGANVLT
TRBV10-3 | AISQQGKTYEQY
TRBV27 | ASSLRDRVSPLH
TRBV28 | ASSPERLEKLF
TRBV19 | ASSIQTSGRHYEQY
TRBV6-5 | ASSRTRADEQY
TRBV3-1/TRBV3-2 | ASSQDPDKYYEQY
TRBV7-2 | ASSLAWRTDSYEQY
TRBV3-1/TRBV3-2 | ASRPRGASGNYEQY
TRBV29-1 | SVSTGRNTEAF
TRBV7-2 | ASSGRGAQPQH
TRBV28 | ASIKPRGNTEAF
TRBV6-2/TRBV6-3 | ASSVPGVTSF
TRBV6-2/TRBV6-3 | ASSYNFGRRSYEQY
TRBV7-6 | ASSTDRGFNQPQH
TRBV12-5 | ASGLRERSHEQF
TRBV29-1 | SVTTGATEAF
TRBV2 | ASRVGQGELF
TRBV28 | ASSFKPDTQY
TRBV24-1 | ATAGVGTDTQY
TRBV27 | ASKQRVGTGGAGETQY
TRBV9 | ASSVAPGGIGYT
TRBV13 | ASSSAGETDTQY
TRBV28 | ASSLPQGPRDEQY
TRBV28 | ASSRVGRVIPEAF
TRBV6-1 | ASSEDLRTSADTEAF
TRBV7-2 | ASSSRGHKNIQY
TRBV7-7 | ASSLSGGSYTGELF
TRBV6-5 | ASSSPNNYGYT
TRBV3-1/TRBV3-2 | ASSHTSTGIAKNIQY
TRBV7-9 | ASSLATGGYSNQPQH
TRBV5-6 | ASSLGFALTYEQY
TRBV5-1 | ASSVQQNGYT